This entry lists 12 T cell receptor beta chains sequenced from one sample in a study of vaccination effects on CD4 cells after COVID-19. Following 10 days of culture, CD4+ T cells were isolated. Each participant was given two doses of one vaccine (BNT162b2 or mRNA-1273). Profiling relied on immunoSEQ multiplex PCR, and the TCRdb table lists in-frame clones only, not all of them. The sample shows tens of thousands of clones, 70% to 75% of them seen only once. Their specific antigens are unknown. Material: CD4+ T cells from PBMCs cultured without peptide, obtained after COVID-19 vaccination. These receptors all come from a human donor who received a COVID-19 vaccine.

A word on this clone: At the DNA level, this CDR3 is encoded by other sequences in the same sample as well. The rearrangement joins TRBV19 to TRBJ1-1; 9 bases align to TRBD1. V lost 6 bases and J lost 5; bases outside the gene matches: 13. Per the germline V gene, CDR1 is LNHDA and CDR2 is SQIVND (reference sequence). The CDR3 sequence is 16 residues long. CDR3: CASRGTGWGKVTEAFF. DNA for the CDR3: TGTGCCAGTAGGGGGACAGGGTGGGGAAAGGTAACTGAAGCTTTCTTT.

The J gene is TRBJ1-1, the V gene TRBV7-6; TRBD1 might be the D (6 bases). Germline V gene sequence: CDR1 SGHVS, CDR2 FNYEAQ. V was trimmed by 2 bases and J by 4 bases, leaving 17 bases between them. The CDR3 runs to 16 residues. The CDR3 nucleotides read TGTGCCAGCAGCTTACTGTCCAGGGAAGGGGGCACTGAAGCTTTCTTT. Its translation is CASSLLSREGGTEAFF.

The chain combines TRBV4-3 with TRBJ2-3, with no clear D. The CDR3 has 17 residues. CDR1 and CDR2 from the germline V gene are LGHNA and YSLEER. Deletions cut 4 bases from V and 4 bases from J, with 21 bases between. The CDR3 is CASSPSRSTGTPDTQYF. The CDR3 DNA follows: TGCGCCAGCAGCCCCTCTAGATCGACGGGTACCCCAGATACGCAGTATTTT.

V and J are TRBV28 and TRBJ2-3; 10 nucleotides align to TRBD2. The CDR3 is 13 residues long. Germline V gives CDR1 MDHEN, CDR2 SYDVKM. V shed 11 bases, J shed 6 bases, and the junction held 8 bases outside the gene matches. The DNA of the CDR3 is TGTGCCGGGAGCGGGGGGGCCCGGGATACGCAGTATTTT. Translating it yields CAGSGGARDTQYF.

The chain uses TRBV6-6 and TRBJ1-2; 7 bases align to TRBD1. This CDR3 contains 13 residues. V lost 7 bases and J lost 4; bases outside the gene matches: 6. The V gene's germline CDR1 is MNHNY and CDR2 SVGAGI (reference sequence). The CDR3 DNA reads as TGTGCCAGCACCCCGGGGACAGCCTATGGCTACACCTTC. It yields the protein CASTPGTAYGYTF.

The chain's CDR3 is CSALERSEQFF. For the CDR3, the DNA is TGCAGTGCTCTAGAGAGAAGTGAGCAGTTCTTC. This rearrangement joins TRBV20-1 to TRBJ2-1; D is ambiguous. The CDR3 is 11 residues long. Germline CDR1 and CDR2: DFQATT and SNEGSKA (reference sequence). Trimming cost V 5 bases and J 9 bases, with 11 bases left between them.

The chain has TRBV5-1 and TRBJ1-5; perhaps TRBD1 as D (6 bases). V was pared by 4 bases and J by 3 bases, with 14 bases between. The CDR3 is 15 residues long. Germline V CDR1 and CDR2: SGHRS, YFSETQ. In DNA, the CDR3 is TGCGCCAGCAGCATCGCTTCAGGGGCCAATCAGCCCCAGCATTTT. Amino acids: CASSIASGANQPQHF.

CDR3 nucleotide sequence: TGCGCCAGCAGTGTGGACAGGAGGGATCCCTACGAGCAGTACGTC. Translating it yields CASSVDRRDPYEQYV. J is TRBJ2-7 and V is TRBV10-1; D is perhaps TRBD1 (7 bases). The CDR3 runs 15 residues. The germline CDR1 and CDR2 sequences are WNHNN and SYGVQD (reference sequence). V lost 4 bases to trimming and J lost 2 bases, with 15 bases between them.

The chain uses TRBV7-3 and TRBJ2-2; no clear D. Per germline, CDR1 SGHTA and CDR2 FQGTGA. This CDR3 spans 14 amino acids. Between the trimmed V and J ends, which lost 0 bases and 4 bases, there was a span of 6 bases. CDR3 residues: CASSLTRTTGELFF. The CDR3 nucleotides are TGTGCCAGCAGCTTAACGCGGACCACCGGGGAGCTGTTTTTT.

J is TRBJ1-1 and V is TRBV6-6, with unresolved D. This CDR3 comprises 15 residues. Germline V gene data show CDR1 as MNHNY and CDR2 as SVGAGI (reference sequence). Trimming left V 1 base short and J 0 bases short, with 9 bases between. CDR3 region: CASSYWAEMNTEAFF. CDR3 DNA: TGTGCCAGCAGTTACTGGGCAGAGATGAACACTGAAGCTTTCTTT.

This clone was counted a single time. This rearrangement joins TRBV6-1 to TRBJ2-7; 10 bases fit TRBD1. Germline assignment: CDR1 MNHNS and CDR2 SASEGT. After removal of 3 bases from V and 8 bases from J, the junction contained 7 bases not matched to a gene. The CDR3 runs to 14 residues. For the CDR3, the DNA is TGTGCCAGCAGTGAGCCCGGGACAGGGGCGAAGCAGTACGTC. Amino acids: CASSEPGTGAKQYV.

The chain has TRBV24-1 and TRBJ1-2, with unresolved D. Trimming pared 9 bases from V and 9 bases from J, leaving 16 bases between. Per the germline V gene, CDR1 is KGHDR and CDR2 is SFDVKD. There are 12 residues in the CDR3. CDR3 in amino acids: CATPPGGRCYTF. In DNA form, the CDR3 reads TGTGCCACCCCCCCGGGCGGGCGTTGCTACACCTTC.